The source of this TCR beta chain is a study of T cells in Graves' hyperthyroidism and ophthalmopathy (dated by TCRdb to between 2018 and 2020). Concerning the study at large: Peripheral blood samples were taken at initial diagnosis, before any treatment was given. Thyroid tissue and blood T-cell repertoires from roughly six Graves' hyperthyroidism patients were also compared in the study. For training and testing, the approximately 92 patients in the discovery cohort were randomly divided in a 7:3 ratio. Once sampling was done, hyperthyroidism patients were given methimazole at a starting dose of 30 mg daily, whereas ophthalmopathy patients were given high-dose intravenous methylprednisolone. The paper reports TCR Vbeta CDR3 sequencing of over 130 peripheral blood samples: around 45 ophthalmopathy, under 80 hyperthyroidism and approximately 17 progressor patients. To identify TCR V-J signatures that set the groups apart, the researchers used a discovery cohort of about a hundred patients, made up of under 50 with Graves' ophthalmopathy and around 58 with stable Graves' hyperthyroidism. An independent validation cohort of around 19 hyperthyroidism patients and 17 patients who later progressed to ophthalmopathy tested prospective prediction of ophthalmopathy. What the authors observed across the whole study: In validation, the model predicted progression to ophthalmopathy with approximately 70% sensitivity and roughly 72% specificity, a median of about 6 months before onset. Most expanded thyroid clonotypes (frequency above 0.001) were also found in blood, which suggests that blood repertoires may mirror thyroid immune responses. No statistical method was used to set the sample size in advance, and investigators knew the group allocation. A model built on a 13 V-J signature distinguished ophthalmopathy from stable hyperthyroidism, reaching 87.88% sensitivity and under 84% specificity in cross-validation and 80%/75% in testing.

Amplification of TCR beta CDR3 regions was carried out from RNA transcripts. The first round of RT-PCR for the TCR CDR3 was performed with the HTBI primer set and the Qiagen OneStep RT-PCR kit. Libraries were constructed in a second round of multiplex PCR, after which size selection and purification were performed. The libraries were sequenced on an Illumina HiSeq2000 using paired-end 100 bp reads. Per the original workflow: SOAPnuke was used to process the raw data, throwing out any read that contained adapters or uncalled bases, had a mean Phred below 15, or lacked an exact constant-primer or identifier match. High-quality paired reads were merged with COPE v1.2.5, and unique nucleotide sequences were defined as clonotypes. MiTCR v1.1 was used to align clonotypes to the IMGT TRBV, TRBD and TRBJ reference segments. Analysis was restricted to V-J combinations with a frequency above 0.0001, which covered roughly 99% of repertoires. A TCS score was defined as the ratio between F50 (clonal expansion) and ExV (chaos), using BLOSUM62-based TCRdist between CDR3 peptides within each V-J. Welch's t-statistics and random forest reduced roughly 500 V-J features to 13, which were used in a naive Bayes classifier (R e1071). In-frame beta chains were kept once TCRdb had trimmed the public reads at Q25 with fastp and called clones with MiXCR. Rows with a matching CDR3 protein are joined into one entry that keeps the most common DNA and genes. TCRdb, not the authors, supplied the V and J calls. Recorded for this sample are about 640,000 distinct CDR3 sequences; around 20% of them occurred a single time. The ten largest clonotypes hold more than 30% of the sample.

Ophthalmopathy patients had moderately to severely active disease, with a Clinical Activity Score of 3 or more, a NOSPECS grade of 4 or more, and a disease duration of less than 3 months. The study excluded patients with uncontrolled infections, other autoimmune diseases, pregnancy or lactation. Diagnoses were based on clinical symptoms, serum thyroxine and TRAb, thyroid ultrasound and orbital computed tomography. PBMCs were isolated from 8 to 10 ml of fresh peripheral blood by Ficoll-Paque density gradient centrifugation. Total RNA was extracted using Trizol reagent, and RNA quality was assessed on an Agilent 2100 Bioanalyzer. In regard to this clonotype: There is no known antigen for this receptor. The input lacks base qualities; no much larger clone sits a single base away.

The sample consisted of blood. The source is a young man with Graves' ophthalmopathy.

The bases read TGTGCCAGCAGCCAACTGCTGACACTTCCAACTAATGAAAAACTGTTTTTT. The encoded protein is CASSQLLTLPTNEKLFF. This sequence uses TRBV3-1 and TRBJ1-4; there is no confident call for the D gene. Trimming removed 2 bases from V and 0 bases from J, leaving 13 bases between the germline ends. The cysteine opens and the phenylalanine closes a CDR3 of 17 amino acids. Only the CDR3 part of the read is kept: 51 bases, read in frame from the first base. For CDR1 and CDR2, the germline V gene (reference sequence) lists LGHDT and YNNKEL. With all but the CDR3 taken from the reference TRBV3-1 and TRBJ1-4 genes, the full variable domain is: DTAVSQTPKYLVTQMGNDKSIKCEQNLGHDTMYWYKQDSKKFLKIMFSYNNKELIINETVPNRFSPKSPDKAHLNLHINSLELGDSAVYFCASSQLLTLPTNEKLFFGSGTQLSVL.